The clone carrying this T cell receptor beta chain turned up a few times. Its antigen remains unidentified. Primers for the PCR totalled 60 Vbeta and 13 Jbeta. Here immunoSEQ multiplex PCR was the method, and the copy in TCRdb shows in-frame clones only, minus some. The repertoire holds around 150,000 clones, 65% to 80% seen once, with approximately 2% in the top ten. This entry is derived from a study of cytomegalovirus exposure and HLA in healthy donors. General study points: While the bulk of TCR sequences proved rare, some public TCRs turned up in many donors.

The CDR3 runs 12 residues. Trimming removed 7 bases at V and 3 bases at J, with 7 bases between. Germline V lookup: CDR1 SNHLY, CDR2 FYNNEI. This chain joins TRBV2 and TRBJ1-3; D is undetermined. Sequencing was performed on PBMCs. The TCR originated in a female donor in good health and CMV-seronegative. The CDR3 sequence: CASKRYGNTIYF. The CDR3 DNA follows: TGTGCCAGCAAGCGTTATGGAAACACCATATATTTT.